This record covers a single T cell receptor (beta chain). This sample was included in a study of control samples from healthy donors and cancer patients. Germline V gene sequence: CDR1 MNHEY, CDR2 SVGEGT. J lost 2 bases, V lost 2 bases, and 6 bases had no gene match. This CDR3 is built from 15 residues. Sequencing used immunoSEQ multiplex PCR; TCRdb keeps in-frame clones, though not all of them. The sample contains 140,000 to 150,000 clones, 93% of which appear only once. The sample was blood. The sequence came from a young man in good health. V usage is TRBV6-2 or TRBV6-3 and J usage is TRBJ2-7, with 7 positions matching TRBD1. The CDR3 DNA follows: TGTGCCAGCAGTTACGCTGACAGGGTGGCCTACGAGCAGTACTTC. It yields the protein CASSYADRVAYEQYF.